One and the same sample provided the 9 T cell receptor beta chains below, sequenced in a study of blood T cell repertoires in COVID-19. Assay: immunoSEQ multiplex PCR; the TCRdb copy retains only in-frame clones and omits some. The sample yields 150,000 to 200,000 clones, around 85% seen once. Material for sequencing was peripheral blood. These receptors all stem from a woman in her seventies with acute or convalescent COVID-19.

The rearrangement joins TRBV7-2 to TRBJ1-2; D is uncertain. V lost 5 bases, J lost 7 bases, and 11 bases lay in between. Germline V gene sequence: CDR1 SGHTA, CDR2 FQGNSA. There are 12 residues in the CDR3. The CDR3 DNA reads TGTGCCAGCAGCAACGACATCTCTGGCTACACCTTC. Its protein product is CASSNDISGYTF.

The rearrangement joins TRBV18 to TRBJ2-7; 12 nucleotides agree with TRBD2. With V trimmed by 2 bases and J by 7 bases, 3 bases remained unmatched. CDR3 length: 14 residues. Germline V gene sequence: CDR1 KGHSH, CDR2 LQKENI. The CDR3 nucleotides are TGTGCCAGCTCACCAAGACTAGCGGGAGTTGAGCAGTACTTC. Protein: CASSPRLAGVEQYF.

The chain recombines TRBV10-1 with TRBJ1-1, with D possibly matching TRBD1 (6 bases). Germline V gene sequence: CDR1 WNHNN, CDR2 SYGVQD (reference sequence). V gave up 2 bases and J gave up 5 bases, with 12 bases separating them. The CDR3 is 14 residues long. The CDR3 sequence: CASSENLGATEAFF. In nucleotides, the CDR3 is TGCGCCAGCAGTGAGAATCTGGGGGCTACTGAAGCTTTCTTT.

V usage is TRBV9 and J usage is TRBJ2-7, with 10 bases identical to TRBD2. With V trimmed by 0 bases and J by 4 bases, 10 bases remained unmatched. CDR3 length equals 17 residues. The germline V gene encodes CDR1 SGDLS and CDR2 YYNGEE. The CDR3 DNA is TGTGCCAGCAGCGTAGCCGGCGGGTTAGCGGGAGGATACGAGCAGTACTTC. It encodes CASSVAGGLAGGYEQYF.

V is TRBV10-3 and J is TRBJ1-4, with 8 bases matching TRBD1. V gave up 6 bases and J gave up 0 bases; unmatched junction bases: 6. Per the germline V gene, CDR1 is ENHRY and CDR2 is SYGVKD. The length of the CDR3 is 16 residues. The CDR3 region is CAISPGTGTTNEKLFF. As DNA, the CDR3 is TGTGCCATCAGCCCCGGGACAGGAACAACTAATGAAAAACTGTTTTTT.

The V and J genes are TRBV29-1 and TRBJ2-7; D gene uncertain. The CDR3 sequence is 14 residues long. Trimming took 1 base from V and 0 from J, leaving 10 bases between them. Per germline, CDR1 SQVTM and CDR2 ANQGSEA. The CDR3: CSVEGPDNSYEQYF. DNA for the CDR3: TGCAGCGTTGAAGGGCCAGATAACTCCTACGAGCAGTACTTC.

V is TRBV28 and J is TRBJ1-4; 7 bases align to TRBD1. The V and J ends lost 3 bases and 0 bases, in that order; junction bases with no gene match: 10. The germline gives CDR1 MDHEN, CDR2 SYDVKM. The CDR3 has 18 amino acids. The CDR3 DNA reads as TGTGCCAGCAGTTTCTCGACAGGGCGAATAGCAACTAATGAAAAACTGTTTTTT. Protein: CASSFSTGRIATNEKLFF.

This clone was recorded only once. The V call is TRBV2, the J call TRBJ2-2; 7 bases match TRBD1. Germline trimming cut 5 bases from V and 0 bases from J; bases unmatched to any gene: 9. Germline V lookup: CDR1 SNHLY, CDR2 FYNNEI. The CDR3 runs 17 residues. CDR3 sequence: CASSRRGGRANTGELFF. The CDR3 DNA sequence: TGTGCCAGCAGTAGACGAGGGGGCAGGGCGAACACCGGGGAGCTGTTTTTT. Variable domain in full (rest from reference TRBV2 and TRBJ2-2): EPEVTQTPSHQVTQMGQEVILRCVPISNHLYFYWYRQILGQKVEFLVSFYNNEISEKSEIFDDQFSVERPDGSNFTLKIRSTKLEDSAMYFCASSRRGGRANTGELFFGEGSRLTVL.

CDR3 nucleotides: TGTGCCAGCAGCTTAGCAGGGGGCACAGATACGCAGTATTTT. This sequence encodes CASSLAGGTDTQYF. V usage is TRBV7-2 and J usage is TRBJ2-3; possibly TRBD1 for D (5 bases). The CDR3 runs 14 residues. The V and J ends lost 0 bases and 1 base respectively, with 5 bases between them. CDR1 is SGHTA, CDR2 FQGNSA, per germline.